The entry below gives a single T cell receptor beta chain sequence along with its context. The entry originates in a study of T cell responses to AZD1222 COVID-19 vaccine. Using immunoSEQ multiplex PCR, the repertoire was profiled, and TCRdb retains in-frame clones only, with some absent. The data show 100,000 to 150,000 clones, roughly nine tenths seen once. This material consisted of peripheral blood, taken on day 0 of AZD1222 vaccination. The TCR sequence derives from an adult in good health.

DNA of the CDR3: TGTGCCAGCAGTGAAGCGTCTAGCGGGAGCTATGAGCAGTTCTTC. As protein: CASSEASSGSYEQFF. The chain uses TRBV6-1 and TRBJ2-1; 10 nucleotides agree with TRBD2. Germline trimming cut 0 bases from V and 8 bases from J; bases unmatched to any gene: 4. The CDR3 totals 15 residues. CDR1 is MNHNS, CDR2 SASEGT, per germline.